The text below deals with one T cell receptor (beta chain). The sample belongs to a study of Ad26.COV2.S vaccination and SARS-CoV-2 variants. The CDR3 consists of 14 residues. The germline V gene has CDR1 MNHNS and CDR2 SASEGT. V was trimmed by 2 bases and J by 1 base, leaving 8 bases between them. Assay: immunoSEQ multiplex PCR; the TCRdb copy retains only in-frame clones and omits some. The repertoire consists of 300,000 to 350,000 clones, with roughly 86% occurring once and the leading ten covering around 1.9%. The treatment here: some 20 received Ad26.COV2.S at low or high dose, single or two shots; 5 received placebo; per-sample allocation not given. Samples were taken on day 63 after the first vaccine or placebo injection.

The receptor was isolated from a person between 18 and 59 years old who received the Ad26.COV2.S COVID-19 vaccine or a placebo. Here the sequenced sample was peripheral blood, taken in a trial of Ad26.COV2.S vaccine versus placebo. This chain links TRBV6-1 with TRBJ1-1; D is unresolved. This CDR3 reads CASSEMAENTEAFF. CDR3 sequence (DNA): TGTGCCAGCAGTGAAATGGCAGAGAACACTGAAGCTTTCTTT.